This T cell receptor (beta chain) is drawn from a study of CD8 T cells in ankylosing spondylitis. This clonotype has a count of ten or more. What it binds is unknown. General observations from the study: A TCR beta motif of 8 or 9 highly homologous variants appeared characteristic of ankylosing spondylitis blood. Reportedly, matched ankylosing spondylitis synovial fluid was significantly enriched for disease-linked clones. Both synovial fluid and blood in reactive arthritis had previously been reported to carry some motif variants. CD8+ cells made up the disease-linked clones, which were relatively rare in peripheral blood.

In TCRdb, the 5' RACE reads were re-called with MiXCR into one record per CDR3 protein. This sample has about 800,000 distinct CDR3 sequences, with roughly 12% found just once. The CDR3 runs 15 residues. V lost 1 base and J 9 bases, leaving 19 bases between the germline ends. Germline V gives CDR1 LGHNA, CDR2 YNFKEQ. The gene calls are TRBV4-2 and TRBJ2-7, with a tentative D call TRBD2 (6 bases). Sequencing input: blood, either unsorted or a sorted T cell fraction (not recorded which). This receptor was taken from a male donor with ankylosing spondylitis. The CDR3 region has the DNA TGTGCCAGCAGCCAAGTGGGAGCGGAGGGCTCGGTGCAGTACTTC. Translation: CASSQVGAEGSVQYF.